This TCR beta chain was documented in a study of PD-L1 blockade in urothelial cancer. Study details: Typically, measured as a median, blood samples had 110,000 to 150,000 T cells. Findings of the study overall: Blood clones associated with the tumor expanded more at 3 weeks in durable-benefit patients.

This CDR3 has 15 residues. The trim removed 4 bases at V and 3 bases at J, leaving 8 bases unmatched. From germline, CDR1 is SGHTS and CDR2 YDEGEE. This clone has just a few counts. Its antigen remains unknown. Method: immunoSEQ multiplex PCR; TCRdb's copy keeps in-frame clones and lacks some. Of 100,000 or so clones in the sample, approximately 85% were seen once. The chain has TRBV5-8 and TRBJ2-7; the match to TRBD1 covers 9 bases. This material consisted of PBMCs, taken around atezolizumab (anti-PD-L1) treatment. This receptor was identified in a man between 45 and 60 years old with urothelial cancer. The CDR3 reads CASSLGGQGVYEQYF. CDR3 DNA sequence: TGTGCCAGCAGCCTGGGGGGACAGGGTGTCTACGAGCAGTACTTC.